These 14 T cell receptor beta chains were all obtained from the same sample, sequenced in a study of identical twins. TCRdb independently ran MiXCR on the 5' RACE reads; one entry per CDR3 protein. Of about 730,000 distinct CDR3 sequences in the sample, 21% were seen once. This sample also appeared in a second study, on T cells expressing NK-cell markers.

The sample consisted of PBMCs. The receptors originated from a young woman in good health.

The chain joins TRBV13 to TRBJ1-6; D may be TRBD1 (6 bases). The germline V gene has CDR1 PRHDT and CDR2 FYEKMQ (reference sequence). The CDR3 sequence is 14 residues long. V lost 3 bases, J lost 8 bases, and 11 bases lay in between. The CDR3 bases are TGTGCCAGCAGCTTCGACAGGAAAGATTCACCCCTCCACTTT. Translating it yields CASSFDRKDSPLHF.

This chain connects TRBV9 to TRBJ2-1; D remains unclear. The V end was cut by 0 bases, the J end by 2 bases, with 9 bases between. In germline, CDR1 is SGDLS, CDR2 YYNGEE. This CDR3 contains 15 residues. CDR3 sequence: CASSVERSPYNEQFF. The CDR3 DNA reads TGTGCCAGCAGCGTAGAAAGAAGCCCCTACAATGAGCAGTTCTTC. Combining the CDR3 with reference TRBV9 and TRBJ2-1 gives the whole variable domain DSGVTQTPKHLITATGQRVTLRCSPRSGDLSVYWYQQSLDQGLQFLIQYYNGEERAKGNILERFSAQQFPDLHSELNLSSLELGDSALYFCASSVERSPYNEQFFGPGTRLTVL.

This clonotype came up a few times. The V call is TRBV5-1, the J call TRBJ2-2; either TRBD1 or TRBD2 may fit D (5 bases each). The CDR3 covers 13 residues. V lost 3 bases and J lost 6, with 9 bases in between. Germline V gene sequence: CDR1 SGHRS, CDR2 YFSETQ. The CDR3 nucleotides read TGCGCCAGCAGCTGGAGAGGGGCCGGGGAGCTGTTTTTT. It encodes CASSWRGAGELFF.

The CDR3 protein is CASSVDVYNSYNEQFF. CDR3 coding DNA: TGTGCCAGCAGCGTGGACGTCTATAACTCCTACAATGAGCAGTTCTTC. The rearrangement joins TRBV7-6 to TRBJ2-1; D call uncertain. This CDR3 is built from 16 residues. Looked up from germline, CDR1 is SGHVS and CDR2 is FNYEAQ. Trimming took 5 bases from V and 0 from J, leaving 14 bases between them.

The rearrangement joins TRBV6-1 to TRBJ2-5, with 7 bases lining up with TRBD2. The CDR3 totals 14 residues. The germline V gene encodes CDR1 MNHNS and CDR2 SASEGT. Losses at the gene ends were 5 bases for V and 3 bases for J; bases not matched to a gene: 6. For the CDR3, the DNA is TGTGCCAGCAGTCGGCCCCTAGCGGAAGAGACCCAGTACTTC. It encodes CASSRPLAEETQYF.

The CDR3 coding sequence is TGTGACACCGGGACTCATAATACCTACGAGCAGTACTTC. Translating gives CDTGTHNTYEQYF. The chain carries TRBV10-3 and TRBJ2-7, with D possibly matching TRBD2 (6 bases). Germline CDR1 reads ENHRY; CDR2 reads SYGVKD. This CDR3 spans 13 amino acids.

This clonotype turned up a few times. The J gene is TRBJ2-1, the V gene TRBV20-1; 11 nucleotides match TRBD2. Germline CDR1 is DFQATT and CDR2 is SNEGSKA (reference sequence). This CDR3 is built from 14 residues. V shed 0 bases and J 8 bases; nucleotides not matched to a gene: 3. CDR3 region: CSARDSSGGDEQFF. The CDR3 DNA reads TGCAGTGCTAGAGATAGTAGCGGGGGGGATGAGCAGTTCTTC.

This clonotype was detected once. The genes are TRBV5-1 and TRBJ2-5; D ambiguous. V lost 0 bases, J lost 2 bases, and 8 bases lay in between. This CDR3 has 14 residues. CDR1 and CDR2 from the germline V gene are SGHRS and YFSETQ. CDR3 residues: CASSLVQLQETQYF. CDR3 in DNA: TGCGCCAGCAGCTTGGTTCAGCTTCAAGAGACCCAGTACTTC.

V usage is TRBV20-1 and J usage is TRBJ2-1; 8 nucleotides match TRBD2. The trim removed 6 bases at V and 8 bases at J, leaving 15 bases unmatched. There are 15 residues in the CDR3. Germline V gene lookup returns CDR1 DFQATT and CDR2 SNEGSKA (reference sequence). DNA for the CDR3: TGCAGTGCCCCAGAGCTGGCTAGCGGGTACGATGAGCAGTTCTTC. Its protein product is CSAPELASGYDEQFF.

The gene calls are TRBV12-3 or TRBV12-4 and TRBJ2-2; 8 bases are shared with TRBD2. Losses at the gene ends were 4 bases for V and 4 bases for J; bases not matched to a gene: 8. The CDR3 extends over 16 amino acids. In DNA form, the CDR3 reads TGTGCCAGCAGTTCCGCCGGGACTAGGGGCACCGGGGAGCTGTTTTTT. This codes for CASSSAGTRGTGELFF.

This rearrangement joins TRBV4-1 to TRBJ1-2, with D perhaps matching TRBD1 (5 bases). The CDR3 has 14 residues. The germline CDR1 and CDR2 sequences are MGHRA and YSYEKL. The ends were cut back, 0 bases at V and 0 bases at J, with 5 bases in the middle. As DNA, the CDR3 is TGCGCCAGCAGCCAAGACAGGGCTAACTATGGCTACACCTTC. Translated: CASSQDRANYGYTF.

The chain couples TRBV6-1 to TRBJ2-1; 7 bases align to TRBD2. This CDR3 contains 13 residues. With V trimmed by 8 bases and J by 6 bases, 7 bases remained unmatched. CDR1 is MNHNS and CDR2 is SASEGT in the germline V gene. The CDR3 spells CASGTPGGNEQFF. The DNA of the CDR3 is TGTGCCAGCGGAACCCCGGGGGGCAATGAGCAGTTCTTC.

The genes are TRBV6-5 and TRBJ2-1; TRBD2 agrees at 7 bases. This CDR3 is built from 16 residues. After removal of 4 bases from V and 0 bases from J, the junction contained 6 bases not matched to a gene. Germline lookup yields CDR1 MNHEY and CDR2 SVGAGI. The CDR3 DNA sequence: TGTGCCAGCAGTTTGAGTCTAGCGGACTCCTACAATGAGCAGTTCTTC. It encodes CASSLSLADSYNEQFF.

The V and J genes are TRBV6-1 and TRBJ1-4, with D perhaps matching TRBD1 (5 bases). V shed 5 bases and J shed 8 bases, with 18 bases lying between them. Germline V gene lookup returns CDR1 MNHNS and CDR2 SASEGT. This CDR3 is 15 amino acids long. The CDR3 DNA sequence: TGTGCCAGCAGTAGCGGTGGGCAGGGAGGCGAAAAACTGTTTTTT. Protein sequence: CASSSGGQGGEKLFF.